One sample yielded the 22 T cell receptor beta chains listed below, sequenced in a study of blood T cells in healthy people across ages. Together with a sample-barcoded 5' primer, a J-beta primer mix was included in a second PCR lasting roughly 6 to 12 cycles. TCRdb redid the calling of the 5' RACE reads with MiXCR, one entry per CDR3 protein. The sample shows roughly 800,000 distinct CDR3 sequences, 58% of them seen only once. Sequencing used blood. Source of these receptors: a man younger than 45 in good health.

This clonotype was seen more than once but under ten times. The chain recombines TRBV5-1 with TRBJ2-3; a weak D match, TRBD1 (5 bases). V was trimmed by 4 bases and J by 4 bases, leaving 16 bases between them. This CDR3 contains 15 residues. Germline CDR1 reads SGHRS; CDR2 reads YFSETQ. This CDR3 reads CASSRPQGNADTQYF. CDR3 nucleotide sequence: TGCGCCAGCAGCAGGCCCCAGGGTAACGCAGATACGCAGTATTTT.

This clonotype is a singleton in its sample. The rearrangement uses TRBV28 and TRBJ1-1, with a possible D match to TRBD1 (6 bases). With 6 bases removed from V and 1 base from J, the gap between germline ends came to 12 bases. The CDR3 has 14 residues. Germline V gene data show CDR1 as MDHEN and CDR2 as SYDVKM. CDR3 sequence reads: CASSIGGKNTEAFF. CDR3 DNA sequence: TGTGCCAGCAGCATAGGGGGGAAGAACACTGAAGCTTTCTTT. The variable domain in full, with the rest retrieved from reference TRBV28 and TRBJ1-1, is DVKVTQSSRYLVKRTGEKVFLECVQDMDHENMFWYRQDPGLGLRLIYFSYDVKMKEKGDIPEGYSVSREKKERFSLILESASTNQTSMYLCASSIGGKNTEAFFGQGTRLTVV.

This chain connects TRBV5-1 to TRBJ2-1; 10 positions match TRBD2. CDR3 length equals 14 residues. The germline CDR1 and CDR2 sequences are SGHRS and YFSETQ. V gave up 7 bases and J gave up 5 bases; unmatched junction bases: 6. CDR3 residues: CASYSGRNHNEQFF. The CDR3 nucleotides read TGCGCCAGCTATAGCGGGAGGAACCACAATGAGCAGTTCTTC.

This chain connects TRBV12-3 or TRBV12-4 to TRBJ2-6; 8 bases map to TRBD1. This CDR3 comprises 17 residues. With 3 bases clipped from V and 0 bases from J, the junction kept 4 bases outside the gene matches. CDR3 sequence: CASSLTGVISGANVLTF. The CDR3 nucleotides read TGTGCCAGCAGTTTGACAGGGGTGATCTCTGGGGCCAACGTCCTGACTTTC.

The chain employs TRBV28 and TRBJ2-5, with D maybe TRBD1 (6 bases). This CDR3 is built from 17 residues. V shed 5 bases and J shed 5 bases, with 24 bases lying between them. Germline CDR1 MDHEN, CDR2 SYDVKM. The CDR3 loop reads CASSHRDLGGRGETQYF. The CDR3 DNA reads TGTGCCAGCAGTCACAGGGACCTAGGGGGAAGGGGGGAGACCCAGTACTTC.

This clonotype was counted a few times. The chain employs TRBV7-2 and TRBJ2-1; possibly TRBD2 for D (7 bases). V was trimmed by 5 bases and J by 5 bases, leaving 16 bases between them. Looked up from germline, CDR1 is SGHTA and CDR2 is FQGNSA. The CDR3 consists of 15 residues. CDR3 protein: CASSPQGLLNNEQFF. CDR3 nucleotides: TGTGCCAGCAGCCCACAGGGACTACTTAACAATGAGCAGTTCTTC. The variable domain in full, completed from reference TRBV7-2 and TRBJ2-1, reads GAGVSQSPSNKVTEKGKDVELRCDPISGHTALYWYRQSLGQGLEFLIYFQGNSAPDKSGLPSDRFSAERTGGSVSTLTIQRTQQEDSAVYLCASSPQGLLNNEQFFGPGTRLTVL.

CDR3 in amino acids: CASSPGAPDLDYGYTF. CDR3 sequence (DNA): TGTGCCAGCAGTCCCGGGGCACCCGATCTCGACTATGGCTACACCTTC. The chain carries TRBV6-5 and TRBJ1-2, with a possible D match to TRBD1 (5 bases). CDR1 and CDR2 (germline): MNHEY, SVGAGI. The CDR3 is 16 residues long. Trimming left V 5 bases short and J 3 bases short, with 19 bases between.

The sample holds a few counts of this clonotype. The chain carries TRBV2 and TRBJ2-7; a weak D match, TRBD2 (6 bases). Deletions cut 8 bases from V and 6 bases from J, with 11 bases between. Germline assignment: CDR1 SNHLY and CDR2 FYNNEI. CDR3 length: 11 residues. The CDR3: CASSGDCEQYF. The DNA for the CDR3 is TGTGCCAGCTCGGGGGACTGCGAGCAGTACTTC.

This clonotype was seen only once. The genes are TRBV7-2 and TRBJ1-1, with 7 bases lining up with TRBD1. The CDR3 runs to 14 residues. Germline lookup yields CDR1 SGHTA and CDR2 FQGNSA. The V segment lost 5 bases and the J segment 7 bases; nucleotides outside the gene matches: 10. In DNA form, the CDR3 reads TGTGCCAGCAGCCGTTCCGGGACAGCCTATGAAGCTTTCTTT. Residues: CASSRSGTAYEAFF.

V gene TRBV9 combines with J gene TRBJ2-5, with TRBD2 identical over 9 bases. CDR3 size: 16 residues. The germline V gene encodes CDR1 SGDLS and CDR2 YYNGEE. Trimming at V came to 3 bases and at J to 11 bases, leaving 17 bases not matched to a gene. The CDR3: CASSAGSGRSYNGQYF. The CDR3 bases are TGTGCCAGCAGCGCGGGTAGCGGGAGAAGCTACAATGGGCAGTACTTC.

The V gene is TRBV10-3, the J gene TRBJ2-5, with TRBD2 identical over 11 bases. CDR3 length equals 19 residues. Trimming took 6 bases from V and 1 from J; bases not matched to a gene: 16. The germline gives CDR1 ENHRY, CDR2 SYGVKD. CDR3 in amino acids: CAIRGSGTSGGGGQETQYF. CDR3 in DNA: TGTGCCATCAGGGGATCCGGGACTAGCGGCGGAGGAGGCCAAGAGACCCAGTACTTC.

This clonotype was found a few times. CDR3 coding DNA: TGTGCCAGCAGCCTCATTGAGAGGGAGGTGAAACAGCCCCAGCATTTT. Translating it yields CASSLIEREVKQPQHF. This chain connects TRBV5-6 to TRBJ1-5; D is undetermined. Trimming cost V 4 bases and J 7 bases, with 21 bases left between them. The CDR3 has 16 residues. The V gene's germline CDR1 is SGHDT and CDR2 YYEEEE.

The chain couples TRBV10-3 to TRBJ2-7, with 8 nucleotides matching TRBD1. The CDR3 consists of 14 residues. Germline V gives CDR1 ENHRY, CDR2 SYGVKD. V shed 6 bases and J 0 bases; nucleotides not matched to a gene: 4. The DNA for the CDR3 is TGTGCCATCAGCGGGGACAGGTCCTCCTACGAGCAGTACTTC. It encodes CAISGDRSSYEQYF.

The chain joins TRBV6-1 to TRBJ1-1, with D unclear. The CDR3 spans 14 residues. CDR1 MNHNS and CDR2 SASEGT come from the germline V gene. Trimming shortened V by 6 bases and J by 8 bases, and 19 bases separated the two germline ends. The CDR3 loop is CASSPTRIVGEAFF. For the CDR3, the DNA is TGTGCCAGCAGCCCTACCAGGATTGTCGGAGAAGCTTTCTTT.

CDR3 DNA sequence: TGTGCCACCAGCAGAGTAGGCGATGAGCAGTTCTTC. Translated: CATSRVGDEQFF. The chain combines TRBV15 with TRBJ2-1, with no clear D. CDR3 size: 12 residues. V was clipped by 1 base and J by 8 bases, with 6 bases between them. Looked up from germline, CDR1 is LNHNV and CDR2 is YYDKDF (reference sequence).

The V gene is TRBV29-1, the J gene TRBJ1-2; D is perhaps TRBD1 (5 bases). V dropped 4 bases and J dropped 7 bases, with 13 bases sitting between them. This CDR3 spans 12 amino acids. Per the germline V gene, CDR1 is SQVTM and CDR2 is ANQGSEA. The chain's CDR3 is CSVGGGAGGYTF. As DNA, the CDR3 is TGCAGCGTTGGAGGAGGGGCCGGTGGCTACACCTTC.

This sequence joins TRBV7-2 and TRBJ2-3; no firm D call. CDR3 length: 14 residues. Per the germline V gene, CDR1 is SGHTA and CDR2 is FQGNSA. V lost 2 bases, J lost 2 bases, and 8 bases lay in between. CDR3 sequence: CASSLRSTTDTQYF. Written as DNA, the CDR3 is TGTGCCAGCAGCTTACGGAGTACCACAGATACGCAGTATTTT.

The chain joins TRBV6-1 to TRBJ2-5; 9 bases are a match to TRBD1. V shed 7 bases and J 0 bases; nucleotides not matched to a gene: 3. There are 14 residues in the CDR3. Germline V gene data show CDR1 as MNHNS and CDR2 as SASEGT. CDR3 region: CASKRDRDQETQYF. The CDR3 DNA follows: TGTGCCAGCAAGCGGGACAGGGACCAAGAGACCCAGTACTTC.

The V and J genes are TRBV12-3 or TRBV12-4 and TRBJ1-5, with unresolved D. V lost 8 bases to trimming and J lost 0 bases, with 11 bases between them. CDR3 length: 14 amino acids. This chain's CDR3 is CASVRGNSNQPQHF. The CDR3 DNA reads TGTGCCAGCGTACGGGGTAATAGCAATCAGCCCCAGCATTTT.

The V and J genes are TRBV4-1 and TRBJ1-2, with a possible D match to TRBD1 (5 bases). Germline CDR1 reads MGHRA; CDR2 reads YSYEKL. This CDR3 region has 17 residues. The V end lost 2 bases, the J end lost 6 bases, and 22 bases lay between the germline ends. The CDR3 bases are TGCGCCAGCAGCCAATCTCAAGCAGCTAGGGGCAATGATGGCTACACCTTC. It encodes CASSQSQAARGNDGYTF.

The rearrangement uses TRBV6-1 and TRBJ2-1; D unresolved. The germline V gene has CDR1 MNHNS and CDR2 SASEGT. The CDR3 runs 14 residues. V shed 2 bases and J shed 4 bases, with 9 bases lying between them. CDR3: CASSEQGGYNEQFF. The CDR3 nucleotides are TGTGCCAGCAGTGAACAAGGCGGTTACAATGAGCAGTTCTTC.

This clonotype was found a few times. The chain employs TRBV12-3 or TRBV12-4 and TRBJ2-7; D is unresolved. The CDR3 consists of 16 residues. Trimming left V 5 bases short and J 4 bases short, with 21 bases between. The CDR3: CASSRVSRSLGYEQYF. CDR3 DNA sequence: TGTGCCAGCAGTAGGGTGTCCAGGTCCCTGGGGTACGAGCAGTACTTC.